Below, 16 T cell receptor beta chains from the same sample are listed, as sequenced in a study of blood T cell repertoires in COVID-19 (dated by TCRdb to the early 2020s). To prepare the library, the immunoSEQ multiplex PCR assay was applied. In its TCRdb copy, this immuneACCESS table keeps in-frame sequences only and misses some clones. Where compared with another copy, unresolved V genes explain less than half of these, and the others have no known cause. The sample records around 50,000 clones, roughly 85% of which are singletons. The ten largest clones take up less than 5.5% of the sample. The sample was peripheral blood. The receptors derive from a human donor in a cohort sampled during active COVID-19.

This chain links TRBV28 with TRBJ1-5; 10 bases map to TRBD1. Per the germline V gene, CDR1 is MDHEN and CDR2 is SYDVKM. The CDR3 loop spans 13 amino acids. After removal of 6 bases from V and 4 bases from J, the junction contained 0 bases not matched to a gene. The CDR3 protein is CASRDRGNQPQHF. In nucleotides, the CDR3 is TGTGCCAGCAGGGACAGGGGGAATCAGCCCCAGCATTTT.

The chain is built from TRBV19 and TRBJ1-5; TRBD1 matches 10 bases. CDR3 length: 17 residues. V dropped 3 bases and J dropped 4; count of bases not matched to a gene: 9. The germline gives CDR1 LNHDA, CDR2 SQIVND (reference sequence). The CDR3 nucleotides read TGTGCCAGTAGTATGATCCGACAGGGGGCATGGAATCAGCCCCAGCATTTT. Protein sequence: CASSMIRQGAWNQPQHF. Supplemented by reference TRBV19 and TRBJ1-5, the full variable domain reads DGGITQSPKYLFRKEGQNVTLSCEQNLNHDAMYWYRQDPGQGLRLIYYSQIVNDFQKGDIAEGYSVSREKKESFPLTVTSAQKNPTAFYLCASSMIRQGAWNQPQHFGDGTRLSIL.

The chain carries TRBV11-2 and TRBJ1-1; 8 bases match TRBD1. J was trimmed by 5 bases and V by 7 bases; bases with no gene match: 9. Germline values: CDR1 SGHAT, CDR2 FQNNGV. The CDR3 runs 14 residues. CDR3: CASKTGVLWTEAFF. CDR3 DNA: TGTGCCAGCAAGACAGGGGTTCTTTGGACTGAAGCTTTCTTT.

The chain carries TRBV28 and TRBJ2-1, with D perhaps matching TRBD2 (6 bases). Germline CDR1 is MDHEN and CDR2 is SYDVKM. This CDR3 region has 16 residues. With 5 bases removed from V and 8 bases from J, the gap between germline ends came to 22 bases. The CDR3 bases are TGTGCCAGCAGTCCCTTGGGGCGGGGCGTCCTCTATGAGCAGTTCTTC. As protein: CASSPLGRGVLYEQFF. The full variable domain, with the rest looked up from reference TRBV28 and TRBJ2-1, is DVKVTQSSRYLVKRTGEKVFLECVQDMDHENMFWYRQDPGLGLRLIYFSYDVKMKEKGDIPEGYSVSREKKERFSLILESASTNQTSMYLCASSPLGRGVLYEQFFGPGTRLTVL.

The chain combines TRBV5-1 with TRBJ2-2; possible D gene TRBD1, 6 bases. The CDR3 consists of 15 residues. The germline V gene has CDR1 SGHRS and CDR2 YFSETQ. Trimming stripped 0 bases from V and 2 bases from J, with 8 bases between. The DNA of the CDR3 is TGCGCCAGCAGCTTGGGACAGGACAACACCGGGGAGCTGTTTTTT. Amino acid sequence: CASSLGQDNTGELFF.

This chain's CDR3 is CASGLGTPGETQYF. DNA of the CDR3: TGTGCTAGTGGTTTGGGCACCCCGGGGGAGACCCAGTACTTC. The chain employs TRBV12-5 and TRBJ2-5; weak D call: TRBD2 (5 bases). Germline CDR1 LGHNT, CDR2 FRNRAP. The CDR3 runs 14 residues. Trimming took 1 base from V and 5 from J, leaving 11 bases between them.

The genes are TRBV30 and TRBJ2-7; the match to TRBD2 covers 7 bases. CDR3 length: 12 amino acids. Germline V gives CDR1 GTSNPN, CDR2 SVGIG (reference sequence). V shed 8 bases, J shed 6 bases, and the junction held 10 bases outside the gene matches. This CDR3 reads CAVGNGEGEQYF. In DNA, the CDR3 is TGTGCCGTTGGGAACGGGGAGGGCGAGCAGTACTTC.

The CDR3 nucleotides read TGTGCCAGCAGCCAGGACTCCCGGGACAGGGGGGATGAGCAGTACTTC. Encoded protein: CASSQDSRDRGDEQYF. The chain joins TRBV11-2 to TRBJ2-7, with 11 positions matching TRBD1. Germline V gene lookup returns CDR1 SGHAT and CDR2 FQNNGV. J gave up 7 bases and V 5 bases, and 13 bases lay outside the gene matches. This CDR3 region has 16 residues.

V usage is TRBV7-2 and J usage is TRBJ2-3; tentatively, D is TRBD1 (6 bases). Germline-derived CDR1 and CDR2 are SGHTA and FQGNSA. V was cut by 9 bases and J by 9 bases, with 13 bases left in between. The CDR3 consists of 11 residues. In DNA form, the CDR3 reads TGTGCCAGTTTCAGAGGGGGAACGCAGTATTTT. Translation gives CASFRGGTQYF. Supplemented by reference TRBV7-2 and TRBJ2-3, the full variable domain reads GAGVSQSPSNKVTEKGKDVELRCDPISGHTALYWYRQSLGQGLEFLIYFQGNSAPDKSGLPSDRFSAERTGGSVSTLTIQRTQQEDSAVYLCASFRGGTQYFGPGTRLTVL.

This chain connects TRBV6-6 to TRBJ2-6; D unclear. Germline assignment: CDR1 MNHNY and CDR2 SVGAGI (reference sequence). V gave up 5 bases and J gave up 0 bases, with 20 bases separating them. The CDR3 loop spans 19 amino acids. The CDR3 protein is CASSPESTFSSSGANVLTF. The CDR3 nucleotides read TGTGCCAGCAGTCCAGAATCGACATTCTCAAGCTCTGGGGCCAACGTCCTGACTTTC.

This chain uses TRBV2 with TRBJ1-2; TRBD1 matches 7 bases. The length of the CDR3 is 15 residues. Per the germline V gene, CDR1 is SNHLY and CDR2 is FYNNEI. The V segment lost 6 bases and the J segment 4 bases; nucleotides outside the gene matches: 11. DNA of the CDR3: TGTGCCAGCAGCGCGTCCGGGACAGCCCTCTATGGCTACACCTTC. Residues: CASSASGTALYGYTF.

This chain joins TRBV19 and TRBJ2-4, with 7 bases aligning to TRBD1. The CDR3 runs to 15 residues. Losses at the gene ends were 3 bases for V and 4 bases for J; bases not matched to a gene: 6. CDR1 and CDR2 from the germline V gene are LNHDA and SQIVND (reference sequence). CDR3 bases: TGTGCCAGTAGTATGGTAGGGGGCGGTAAAAACATTCAGTACTTC. It specifies CASSMVGGGKNIQYF.

This clone was counted ten times or more. The chain is built from TRBV3-1 (or the pseudogene TRBV3-2) and TRBJ1-2, with D possibly TRBD1 on 6 matching bases. The CDR3 spans 14 residues. The V and J ends lost 5 bases and 6 bases respectively, with 16 bases between them. Per the germline V gene, CDR1 is LGHDT and CDR2 is YNNKEL (reference sequence). Here the CDR3 reads CASSIQGSYHGYTF. CDR3 bases: TGTGCCAGCAGCATACAGGGATCCTATCATGGCTACACCTTC.

This chain connects TRBV7-2 to TRBJ1-5; no clear D. The CDR3 is made up of 13 amino acids. V was cut by 7 bases and J by 4 bases, with 11 bases left in between. Germline CDR1 SGHTA, CDR2 FQGNSA. Here the CDR3 reads CASNPGWNQPQHF. As DNA, the CDR3 is TGTGCCAGCAACCCCGGTTGGAATCAGCCCCAGCATTTT.

The chain links TRBV4-1 to TRBJ1-2; TRBD1 matches 9 bases. This CDR3 spans 17 amino acids. Per germline, CDR1 MGHRA and CDR2 YSYEKL. V was clipped by 0 bases and J by 7 bases; unmatched bases: 12. The CDR3 bases are TGCGCCAGCAGCCAAGAGGGGACAGGGAGGTCGTTTCGTGGCTACACCTTC. This translates into CASSQEGTGRSFRGYTF.

In DNA, the CDR3 is TGTGCCAGCAGGCTCCGGGGGGCCATCACAGATACGCAGTATTTT. Protein product: CASRLRGAITDTQYF. This rearrangement joins TRBV6-5 to TRBJ2-3; possible D gene TRBD2, 7 bases. Germline CDR1 MNHEY, CDR2 SVGAGI. Trimming stripped 6 bases from V and 2 bases from J, with 15 bases between. The CDR3 is made up of 15 amino acids.